Below are 30 T cell receptor beta chains sequenced from a single sample in a study of T cell changes during pregnancy in multiple sclerosis. Profiled with immunoSEQ multiplex PCR; TCRdb holds only in-frame clones, not every one. In the table there are around 96,000 clones, approximately 92% of which are singletons. The source material was peripheral blood, sampled in the first trimester of pregnancy. Every receptor here comes from a female donor with multiple sclerosis, enrolled in a pregnancy study.

The V gene is TRBV6-6, the J gene TRBJ2-7, with D perhaps TRBD1 (5 bases). The germline gives CDR1 MNHNY, CDR2 SVGAGI (reference sequence). There are 12 residues in the CDR3. Trimming left V 6 bases short and J 4 bases short, with 10 bases between. Written as DNA, the CDR3 is TGTGCCAGCAGCCTACAGGAGTACGAGCAGTACTTC. As protein: CASSLQEYEQYF.

This chain uses TRBV29-1 with TRBJ2-5; 10 positions agree with TRBD2. The CDR3 consists of 16 residues. In germline, CDR1 is SQVTM, CDR2 ANQGSEA. Trimming removed 0 bases from V and 2 bases from J; junction bases left unmatched: 6. The CDR3 DNA sequence: TGCAGCGTTGAAGATCCGTCTAGCGGGGGACAAGAGACCCAGTACTTC. Its protein product is CSVEDPSSGGQETQYF.

The gene calls are TRBV6-5 and TRBJ1-4; D call uncertain. Germline values: CDR1 MNHEY, CDR2 SVGAGI. V was clipped by 4 bases and J by 15 bases, with 12 bases between them. The CDR3 has 11 residues. DNA of the CDR3: TGTGCCAGCAGTTCCGACGGAGCGTTGTTTTTT. Protein: CASSSDGALFF.

This chain connects TRBV25-1 to TRBJ2-4; D may be TRBD1 (5 bases). The CDR3 length is 15 residues. With 2 bases removed from V and 1 base from J, the gap between germline ends came to 9 bases. Germline V CDR1 and CDR2: MGHDK, SYGVNS. In nucleotides, the CDR3 is TGTGCCAGCAGTGAAGTAGGGGCCGCCAAAAACATTCAGTACTTC. Translating gives CASSEVGAAKNIQYF.

This clone was seen just once. The genes are TRBV19 and TRBJ1-2, with 7 bases matching TRBD1. The CDR3 loop spans 15 amino acids. With 5 bases clipped from V and 8 bases from J, the junction kept 14 bases outside the gene matches. Germline-derived CDR1 and CDR2 are LNHDA and SQIVND (reference sequence). Here the CDR3 DNA reads TGTGCCAGTAGTTTCACAGGGGCCCCCATGGGGGGCTACACCTTC. Its protein product is CASSFTGAPMGGYTF.

This clone was observed a single time. The V call is TRBV5-6, the J call TRBJ2-7, with TRBD2 matching over 9 bases. V trimming: 0 bases; J trimming: 10 bases; junction bases outside the gene matches: 8. Germline V gives CDR1 SGHDT, CDR2 YYEEEE. The CDR3 loop spans 14 amino acids. CDR3 region: CASSLASSGALQYF. The CDR3, as DNA: TGTGCCAGCAGCTTGGCCTCTAGCGGGGCCCTCCAGTACTTC. Using reference TRBV5-6 and TRBJ2-7 for the parts outside the CDR3, the full variable domain is DAGVTQSPTHLIKTRGQQVTLRCSPKSGHDTVSWYQQALGQGPQFIFQYYEEEERQRGNFPDRFSGHQFPNYSSELNVNALLLGDSALYLCASSLASSGALQYFGPGTRLTVT.

This clone was detected once. The chain uses TRBV2 and TRBJ1-1; D perhaps matches TRBD1 (5 bases). This CDR3 has 14 residues. Germline loops: CDR1 SNHLY, CDR2 FYNNEI. V lost 9 bases, J lost 2 bases, and 16 bases lay in between. The CDR3 sequence: CARIITGINTEAFF. CDR3 nucleotide sequence: TGTGCCAGGATCATTACAGGTATTAACACTGAAGCTTTCTTT. Based on the CDR3 plus reference TRBV2 and TRBJ1-1, the full variable domain is EPEVTQTPSHQVTQMGQEVILRCVPISNHLYFYWYRQILGQKVEFLVSFYNNEISEKSEIFDDQFSVERPDGSNFTLKIRSTKLEDSAMYFCARIITGINTEAFFGQGTRLTVV.

This sequence joins TRBV7-2 and TRBJ1-2, with a weak D call TRBD1 (6 bases). Per the germline V gene, CDR1 is SGHTA and CDR2 is FQGNSA. V gave up 3 bases and J gave up 8 bases, with 10 bases separating them. The CDR3 runs to 12 residues. CDR3 nucleotides: TGTGCCAGCAGCTTTGCAGGGGAAGGCTACACCTTC. Its translation: CASSFAGEGYTF.

This chain connects TRBV9 to TRBJ2-3, with a possible D match to TRBD2 (6 bases). Trimming pared 0 bases from V and 3 bases from J, leaving 11 bases between. CDR3 length equals 15 residues. Looked up from germline, CDR1 is SGDLS and CDR2 is YYNGEE. The CDR3 reads CASSVAPEGTDTQYF. The CDR3 coding sequence is TGTGCCAGCAGCGTAGCCCCGGAGGGGACAGATACGCAGTATTTT.

The V gene is TRBV14, the J gene TRBJ2-1; the match to TRBD2 covers 7 bases. CDR1 is SGHDN, CDR2 FVKESK, per germline. V gave up 1 base and J gave up 6 bases; unmatched junction bases: 0. There are 13 residues in the CDR3. CDR3 DNA: TGTGCCAGCAGCCAAGGGGGGGGCAATGAGCAGTTCTTC. Protein sequence: CASSQGGGNEQFF.

V and J are TRBV6-1 and TRBJ2-3; D perhaps matches TRBD2 (6 bases). V was shortened by 6 bases and J by 3 bases, with 16 bases between the two germline ends. There are 15 residues in the CDR3. Germline V gene lookup returns CDR1 MNHNS and CDR2 SASEGT. The DNA of the CDR3 is TGTGCCAGCAGGAACGAGGGTCTAGCGACAGATACGCAGTATTTT. Its protein product is CASRNEGLATDTQYF.

This chain links TRBV7-9 with TRBJ2-4; 8 bases agree with TRBD2. The CDR3 length is 13 residues. In germline, CDR1 is SEHNR, CDR2 FQNEAQ (reference sequence). Germline trimming cut 5 bases from V and 15 bases from J; bases unmatched to any gene: 12. CDR3 amino acids: CASSPQGTSRGYF. For the CDR3, the DNA is TGTGCCAGCAGCCCTCAAGGGACTAGTCGAGGGTACTTC.

The CDR3 region has the DNA TGTGCCAGCAGGGGACTAGTCGATGAGCAGTTCTTC. Translating it yields CASRGLVDEQFF. The gene calls are TRBV2 and TRBJ2-1, with 8 bases that match TRBD2. V was clipped by 6 bases and J by 8 bases; unmatched bases: 3. The CDR3 contains 12 residues. CDR1 is SNHLY, CDR2 FYNNEI, per germline. Based on the CDR3 plus reference TRBV2 and TRBJ2-1, the full variable domain is EPEVTQTPSHQVTQMGQEVILRCVPISNHLYFYWYRQILGQKVEFLVSFYNNEISEKSEIFDDQFSVERPDGSNFTLKIRSTKLEDSAMYFCASRGLVDEQFFGPGTRLTVL.

The V call is TRBV2, the J call TRBJ1-1; TRBD1 is a possible D gene (6 bases). In germline, CDR1 is SNHLY, CDR2 FYNNEI. The CDR3 sequence is 15 residues long. V shed 6 bases and J shed 1 base, with 15 bases lying between them. This chain's CDR3 is CASRGPRGGNTEAFF. In DNA form, the CDR3 reads TGTGCCAGCAGGGGACCAAGGGGGGGGAACACTGAAGCTTTCTTT.

The chain uses TRBV5-3 and TRBJ1-1; D is undetermined. TRBV5-3 is sorted into the ORF group, with uncertain function. The CDR3 covers 13 residues. The V and J ends lost 3 bases and 3 bases respectively, with 9 bases between them. CDR3 sequence reads: CARSSSCDTEAFF. As DNA, the CDR3 is TGTGCCAGAAGCTCCTCGTGTGACACTGAAGCTTTCTTT.

The chain links TRBV19 to TRBJ1-2, with a weak D call TRBD1 (5 bases). The ends were cut back, 8 bases at V and 0 bases at J, with 10 bases in the middle. Germline V gene lookup returns CDR1 LNHDA and CDR2 SQIVND (reference sequence). This CDR3 has 13 amino acids. CDR3 DNA: TGTGCCAGTTCCAGGGTAGCTAACTATGGCTACACCTTC. The encoded protein is CASSRVANYGYTF.

The chain uses TRBV5-1 and TRBJ1-5; 10 bases fit TRBD1. V lost 7 bases to trimming and J lost 6 bases; unmatched junction nucleotides: 7. This CDR3 spans 14 amino acids. Per the germline V gene, CDR1 is SGHRS and CDR2 is YFSETQ. The CDR3, as DNA: TGCGCCAGCCGACAGGGGGCGGATAGTCAGCCCCAGCATTTT. Translation gives CASRQGADSQPQHF.

The chain uses TRBV11-2 and TRBJ2-2; TRBD1 agrees at 9 bases. CDR3 size: 15 residues. Per the germline V gene, CDR1 is SGHAT and CDR2 is FQNNGV. V shed 4 bases and J 6 bases; nucleotides not matched to a gene: 6. The CDR3 nucleotides read TGTGCCAGCAGCTCTTCACAGGGGGCGGCCGGGGAGCTGTTTTTT. Translating it yields CASSSSQGAAGELFF.

The chain recombines TRBV2 with TRBJ1-1; 11 bases agree with TRBD1. V lost 5 bases, J lost 5 bases, and 7 bases stayed unmatched. The CDR3 spans 15 residues. The germline V gene has CDR1 SNHLY and CDR2 FYNNEI. As DNA, the CDR3 is TGTGCCAGCAGTCGGGGGGGACAGGGGGTTACTGAAGCTTTCTTT. Translated, it gives CASSRGGQGVTEAFF. Full variable domain (outside the CDR3, taken from reference TRBV2 and TRBJ1-1): EPEVTQTPSHQVTQMGQEVILRCVPISNHLYFYWYRQILGQKVEFLVSFYNNEISEKSEIFDDQFSVERPDGSNFTLKIRSTKLEDSAMYFCASSRGGQGVTEAFFGQGTRLTVV.

This sequence joins TRBV5-5 and TRBJ1-1; D possibly corresponds to TRBD1 (5 bases). Germline CDR1 is SGHKS and CDR2 is YYEKEE (reference sequence). This CDR3 is 13 amino acids long. The germline V and J ends were trimmed by 3 bases and 5 bases, with 11 bases remaining between them. The CDR3 sequence is CASSWGELTEAFF. The DNA of the CDR3 is TGTGCCAGCAGCTGGGGGGAGCTAACTGAAGCTTTCTTT.

A note on this clone: At one boundary the junction diverges from the germline segment, which might be a read error. The chain carries TRBV7-7 and TRBJ2-2, with 9 bases that match TRBD1. This CDR3 has 14 residues. The germline CDR1 and CDR2 sequences are SSHAT and FNYEAQ (reference sequence). CDR3 nucleotide sequence: TGTGCTAGCAGCTTCGGACAGGGGAGCATGGAGCTGTTTTTT. Protein: CASSFGQGSMELFF.

This clone has just one count. The chain employs TRBV27 and TRBJ2-1; 10 nucleotides match TRBD2. V lost 2 bases, J lost 1 base, and 8 bases stayed unmatched. The CDR3 has 18 amino acids. Looked up from germline, CDR1 is MNHEY and CDR2 is SMNVEV (reference sequence). The CDR3 DNA reads TGTGCCAGCAGTTTAACGATAGCGGGGGGCTATTCCTACAATGAGCAGTTCTTC. Its protein product is CASSLTIAGGYSYNEQFF.

The rearrangement uses TRBV7-2 and TRBJ2-2; D remains unclear. This CDR3 is 13 amino acids long. The germline V gene encodes CDR1 SGHTA and CDR2 FQGNSA. V was clipped by 5 bases and J by 6 bases, with 10 bases between them. In nucleotides, the CDR3 is TGTGCCAGCAGCCCCCTAATCGCCGGGGAGCTGTTTTTT. This gives the protein CASSPLIAGELFF.

This clone occurred once. J is TRBJ1-5 and V is TRBV6-5; no firm D call. Trimming took off 6 bases at V and 0 bases at J, with 12 bases between the two ends. This CDR3 spans 15 amino acids. The germline CDR1 and CDR2 sequences are MNHEY and SVGAGI. DNA of the CDR3: TGTGCCAGCAGCCGCGTCGGGAATAGCAATCAGCCCCAGCATTTT. Its translation: CASSRVGNSNQPQHF.

The chain uses TRBV19 and TRBJ2-3; unclear D gene. Germline assignment: CDR1 LNHDA and CDR2 SQIVND (reference sequence). V dropped 7 bases and J dropped 1 base, with 9 bases sitting between them. The CDR3 loop spans 13 amino acids. The CDR3 coding sequence is TGTGCCAGTAATCGTCCGGGCACAGATACGCAGTATTTT. It encodes CASNRPGTDTQYF.

The CDR3, as DNA: TGTGCCAGCTTCCACTCCGCAGGAAAGACCTATGGCTACACCTTC. Its protein is CASFHSAGKTYGYTF. V usage is TRBV5-4 and J usage is TRBJ1-2, with D unclear. Trimming shortened V by 7 bases and J by 4 bases, and 20 bases separated the two germline ends. The CDR3 loop spans 15 amino acids. The V gene's germline CDR1 is SGHNT and CDR2 YYREEE (reference sequence). The full variable domain, completed using reference TRBV5-4 and TRBJ1-2, is ETGVTQSPTHLIKTRGQQVTLRCSSQSGHNTVSWYQQALGQGPQFIFQYYREEENGRGNFPPRFSGLQFPNYSSELNVNALELDDSALYLCASFHSAGKTYGYTFGSGTRLTVV.

The V gene is TRBV4-1, the J gene TRBJ1-3; 7 bases fit TRBD1. The CDR3 covers 17 residues. With 3 bases clipped from V and 1 base from J, the junction kept 9 bases outside the gene matches. Per the germline V gene, CDR1 is MGHRA and CDR2 is YSYEKL. CDR3 DNA sequence: TGCGCCAGCAGCCATCCCGGGACAGAGAGGTCTGGAAACACCATATATTTT. This gives the protein CASSHPGTERSGNTIYF.

The V and J genes are TRBV19 and TRBJ1-2; perhaps TRBD1 as D (5 bases). Germline-derived CDR1 and CDR2 are LNHDA and SQIVND (reference sequence). This CDR3 comprises 12 residues. Trimming cost V 3 bases and J 6 bases, with 8 bases left between them. CDR3 nucleotides: TGTGCCAGTAGTATCTCAGGGAATGGCTACACCTTC. Translation: CASSISGNGYTF.

The V and J genes are TRBV9 and TRBJ2-3; TRBD1 might be the D (6 bases). Germline V gene data show CDR1 as SGDLS and CDR2 as YYNGEE. V was pared by 0 bases and J by 3 bases, with 11 bases between. The CDR3 has 15 amino acids. In nucleotides, the CDR3 is TGTGCCAGCAGCGTAGGTGACAGGATGACAGATACGCAGTATTTT. Residues: CASSVGDRMTDTQYF. The full variable domain, rest sourced from reference TRBV9 and TRBJ2-3, is DSGVTQTPKHLITATGQRVTLRCSPRSGDLSVYWYQQSLDQGLQFLIQYYNGEERAKGNILERFSAQQFPDLHSELNLSSLELGDSALYFCASSVGDRMTDTQYFGPGTRLTVL.

The V gene is TRBV5-1, the J gene TRBJ1-4; D possibly corresponds to TRBD1 (6 bases). V was cut by 5 bases and J by 4 bases, with 18 bases left in between. The CDR3 consists of 16 residues. In germline, CDR1 is SGHRS, CDR2 YFSETQ. The CDR3: CASRRGGLLYNEKLFF. DNA of the CDR3: TGCGCCAGCAGGCGGGGGGGCCTACTATATAATGAAAAACTGTTTTTT.